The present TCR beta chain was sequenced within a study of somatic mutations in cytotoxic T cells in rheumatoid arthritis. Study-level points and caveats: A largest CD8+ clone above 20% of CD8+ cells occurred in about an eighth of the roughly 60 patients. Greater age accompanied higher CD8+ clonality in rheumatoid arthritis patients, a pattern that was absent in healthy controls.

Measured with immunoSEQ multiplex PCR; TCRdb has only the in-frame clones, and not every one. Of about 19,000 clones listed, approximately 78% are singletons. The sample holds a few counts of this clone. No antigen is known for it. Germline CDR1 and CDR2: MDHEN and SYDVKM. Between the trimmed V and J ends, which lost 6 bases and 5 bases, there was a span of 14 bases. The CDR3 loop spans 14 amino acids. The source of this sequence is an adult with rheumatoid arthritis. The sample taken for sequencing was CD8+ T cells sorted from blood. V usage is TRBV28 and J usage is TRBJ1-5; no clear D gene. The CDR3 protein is CASSIPVGDQPQHF. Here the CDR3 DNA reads TGTGCCAGCAGCATCCCTGTCGGGGATCAGCCCCAGCATTTT. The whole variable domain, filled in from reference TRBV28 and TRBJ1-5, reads DVKVTQSSRYLVKRTGEKVFLECVQDMDHENMFWYRQDPGLGLRLIYFSYDVKMKEKGDIPEGYSVSREKKERFSLILESASTNQTSMYLCASSIPVGDQPQHFGDGTRLSIL.